Shown below are 6 T cell receptor beta chains from a single sample sequenced in a study of monozygotic twins with inflammatory bowel disease. Using the 5' RACE reads, TCRdb records one entry per CDR3 protein without DNA. Recorded here are over 130,000 distinct CDR3 sequences; the top ten clones represent 2% to 3%. Material: blood. The receptors stem from a human donor with ulcerative colitis or Crohn's disease, or a healthy co-twin of an affected twin (not recorded which).

The chain joins TRBV27 to TRBJ2-7; TCRdb's D call of TRBD2 is untestable without DNA. The CDR3 has 16 amino acids. Germline CDR1 is MNHEY and CDR2 is SMNVEV (reference sequence). The CDR3 reads CASSLSSGLAVYEQYF.

This sequence joins TRBV24-1 and TRBJ2-3; the TCRdb call, TRBD2, lacks DNA for checking. This CDR3 is 16 amino acids long. Germline V gene data show CDR1 as KGHDR and CDR2 as SFDVKD. CDR3 residues: CATSDLLRGGQDTQYF.

This sequence joins TRBV12-3 or TRBV12-4 and TRBJ2-7; the TCRdb call, TRBD1, lacks DNA for checking. The CDR3 contains 16 residues. CDR3 sequence reads: CASSLLVPAGGHEQYF.

The chain combines TRBV29-1 with TRBJ2-7; TCRdb picks TRBD1, but there is no DNA to check that call. Germline CDR1 reads SQVTM; CDR2 reads ANQGSEA. This CDR3 is built from 13 residues. CDR3: CSVGQGGPYEQYF.

The rearrangement uses TRBV4-3 and TRBJ2-2; TCRdb's D call, TRBD1, is unchecked because there is no DNA. The CDR3 spans 17 residues. The V gene's germline CDR1 is LGHNA and CDR2 YSLEER. CDR3 sequence reads: CASSQDGAEANTGELFF.

V and J are TRBV7-2 and TRBJ2-7. The CDR3 contains 13 residues. Per germline, CDR1 SGHTA and CDR2 FQGNSA. The chain's CDR3 is CASSFRRASEQYF.